This T cell receptor beta chain was observed in a study of cytomegalovirus exposure and HLA in healthy donors. CDR3 length: 13 amino acids. Germline CDR1 and CDR2: KGHSH and LQKENI. V lost 1 base, J lost 9 bases, and 2 bases stayed unmatched. Concerning this clone: Its antigen is as yet unknown.

Study results and caveats: Later work showed greater clonal expansion in HLA-associated TCR beta chains than in equally common others. An assumption of roughly uniform sequencing depth across donors underlay the presence/absence analyses.

PCR employed 60 Vbeta and 13 Jbeta primers. Here immunoSEQ multiplex PCR was the method, and the copy in TCRdb shows in-frame clones only, minus some. The sample has some 76,000 clones. The sequence came from a middle-aged man in good health and CMV-seronegative. The chain joins TRBV18 to TRBJ1-2; 10 bases map to TRBD1. The sequencing sample was made of PBMCs. CDR3 sequence: CASSPRDRGSYTF. The CDR3 region has the DNA TGTGCCAGCTCACCACGGGACAGGGGAAGCTACACCTTC.